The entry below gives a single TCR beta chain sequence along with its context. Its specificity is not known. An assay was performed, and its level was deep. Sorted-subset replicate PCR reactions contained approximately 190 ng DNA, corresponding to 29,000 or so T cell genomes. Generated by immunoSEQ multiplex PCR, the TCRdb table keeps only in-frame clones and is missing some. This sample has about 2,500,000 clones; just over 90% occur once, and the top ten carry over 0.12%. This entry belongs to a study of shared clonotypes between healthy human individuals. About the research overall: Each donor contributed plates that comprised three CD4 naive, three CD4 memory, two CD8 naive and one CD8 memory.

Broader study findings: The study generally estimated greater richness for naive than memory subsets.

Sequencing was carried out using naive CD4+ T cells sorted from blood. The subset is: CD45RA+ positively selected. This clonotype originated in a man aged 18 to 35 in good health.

For the CDR3, the DNA is TGTGCCAGCAGCTTAGGACAGTCCACAGATACGCAGTATTTT. Its protein is CASSLGQSTDTQYF. V usage is TRBV11-2 and J usage is TRBJ2-3, with D tentatively TRBD1 (5 bases). The germline V gene has CDR1 SGHAT and CDR2 FQNNGV. V was shortened by 1 base and J by 2 bases, with 7 bases between the two germline ends. This CDR3 has 14 residues.